The 2 T cell receptor beta chains below come from one sample, sequenced in a study of naive and memory T cell subsets. An equimolar mix of two oligonucleotides served as the beta constant-region primer for TRBC1 and TRBC2. Ligated cDNA was amplified by four rounds of PCR with nested alpha and beta constant-region primers and SP2. TCRdb reanalysed the UMI-ligation and nested PCR reads using MiXCR and keeps one entry per CDR3 protein. Among around 140,000 distinct CDR3 sequences listed, approximately 22% were seen once. Whole-study results and caveats: Naive repertoires, especially CD8, held a few larger clonotypes, possibly memory cells re-expressing CD45RA.

No antigen has been assigned to these receptors. Sequencing was done on a sample of naive CD4+ T cells from blood. The receptors were gathered from a human donor in good health.

The chain links TRBV5-1 to TRBJ1-1; 8 bases map to TRBD1. Germline loops: CDR1 SGHRS, CDR2 YFSETQ. V shed 4 bases and J 4 bases; nucleotides not matched to a gene: 6. The CDR3 has 14 amino acids. The CDR3 nucleotides are TGCGCCAGCAGCATGGGACAGGCTAGCACTGAAGCTTTCTTT. The encoded protein is CASSMGQASTEAFF.

The V gene is TRBV6-5, the J gene TRBJ2-7; 8 bases match TRBD2. Trimming cost V 4 bases and J 2 bases; bases outside gene matches: 7. This CDR3 comprises 15 residues. The germline gives CDR1 MNHEY, CDR2 SVGAGI. The CDR3 DNA is TGTGCCAGCAGTTCCGGGGGGGGCGGCACCTACGAGCAGTACTTC. Translation: CASSSGGGGTYEQYF.